The 29 T cell receptor beta chains presented below share a single source sample, sequenced in a study of PD-1 blockade in classical Hodgkin lymphoma. As to time point: cycle 4 day 1 (C4D1), after 6 weeks of nivolumab. Following autologous stem cell transplantation, relapse occurred in every patient, and exposure to brentuximab vedotin varied. TCRdb keeps only in-frame clones here, not all; method: immunoSEQ multiplex PCR. Found here are over 9,500 clones, roughly 80% of them singletons; the top ten hold under 55%. The sequencing here drew on peripheral blood mononuclear cells (PBMCs), taken before the fourth cycle of nivolumab. The receptor source for this set is a human donor with classical Hodgkin lymphoma.

This rearrangement joins TRBV18 to TRBJ2-5; the D call may be TRBD1 or TRBD2 (5 bases each). Germline CDR1 is KGHSH and CDR2 is LQKENI. V was shortened by 2 bases and J by 5 bases, with 15 bases between the two germline ends. The CDR3 extends over 15 amino acids. The CDR3: CASSPEGRIWETQYF. CDR3 nucleotide sequence: TGTGCCAGCTCACCAGAGGGGCGCATATGGGAGACCCAGTACTTC.

The chain links TRBV28 to TRBJ2-7, with 8 bases identical to TRBD2. This CDR3 contains 15 residues. CDR1 is MDHEN and CDR2 is SYDVKM in the germline V gene. After removal of 4 bases from V and 8 bases from J, the junction contained 13 bases not matched to a gene. As DNA, the CDR3 is TGTGCCAGCAGTTCTCCGGCTAGCGGGCTTTACCAGCAGTACTTC. Encoded protein: CASSSPASGLYQQYF.

The genes are TRBV6-4 and TRBJ2-2, with D unresolved. This CDR3 contains 13 residues. Between the trimmed V and J ends, which lost 2 bases and 0 bases, there was a span of 1 base. The V gene's germline CDR1 is MRHNA and CDR2 SNTAGT. CDR3 loop: CASSDPNTGELFF. The CDR3 nucleotides read TGTGCCAGCAGTGACCCGAACACCGGGGAGCTGTTTTTT.

V and J are TRBV20-1 and TRBJ1-2; D uncertain. In germline, CDR1 is DFQATT, CDR2 SNEGSKA (reference sequence). This CDR3 is built from 11 residues. Trimming shortened V by 4 bases and J by 1 base, and 4 bases separated the two germline ends. CDR3 sequence: CSATINYGYTF. The CDR3 DNA reads as TGCAGTGCTACAATTAACTATGGCTACACCTTC.

This clone was counted between two and nine times. The chain joins TRBV6-6 to TRBJ2-2; D might be TRBD1 (6 bases). Looked up from germline, CDR1 is MNHNY and CDR2 is SVGAGI (reference sequence). The ends were cut back, 6 bases at V and 2 bases at J, with 13 bases in the middle. CDR3 length: 15 residues. Here the CDR3 reads CASRLGGYNTGELFF. CDR3 coding DNA: TGTGCCAGCAGGCTTGGGGGCTACAACACCGGGGAGCTGTTTTTT.

This clone was found a few times. This chain uses TRBV10-1 with TRBJ2-7; no definite D call. The V end was cut by 3 bases, the J end by 4 bases, with 7 bases between. Per germline, CDR1 WNHNN and CDR2 SYGVQD (reference sequence). This CDR3 comprises 12 residues. The CDR3 sequence: CASSEGSYEQYF. For the CDR3, the DNA is TGCGCCAGCAGTGAAGGATCGTACGAGCAGTACTTC.

The chain recombines TRBV10-3 with TRBJ2-7; D not resolved. Trimming left V 7 bases short and J 2 bases short, with 15 bases between. CDR3 length: 14 amino acids. Per germline, CDR1 ENHRY and CDR2 SYGVKD. CDR3: CAITLDKVPYEQYF. In nucleotides, the CDR3 is TGTGCCATCACCTTAGACAAGGTTCCCTACGAGCAGTACTTC.

The chain has TRBV11-2 and TRBJ2-7; no firm D call. The germline gives CDR1 SGHAT, CDR2 FQNNGV. CDR3 length equals 14 residues. Trimming took 2 bases from V and 0 from J, leaving 8 bases between them. The CDR3: CASSLLWDSYEQYF. DNA of the CDR3: TGTGCCAGCAGCTTATTATGGGACTCCTACGAGCAGTACTTC.

The J gene is TRBJ1-3, the V gene TRBV4-1, with 8 bases that match TRBD1. J was trimmed by 4 bases and V by 1 base; bases with no gene match: 9. Per germline, CDR1 MGHRA and CDR2 YSYEKL. There are 17 residues in the CDR3. In DNA form, the CDR3 reads TGCGCCAGCAGCCAAGGCTTCCAGGGGGCGGGAGGAAACACCATATATTTT. It yields the protein CASSQGFQGAGGNTIYF.

The rearrangement joins TRBV10-3 to TRBJ1-6; D is possibly TRBD1 (6 bases). Deletions cut 10 bases from V and 10 bases from J, with 17 bases between. The length of the CDR3 is 13 residues. Germline V lookup: CDR1 ENHRY, CDR2 SYGVKD. CDR3 DNA sequence: TGTGCCACCATGGACAGTAGAATCTCACCCCTCCACTTT. Protein: CATMDSRISPLHF.

The J gene is TRBJ2-1, the V gene TRBV19; 8 nucleotides line up with TRBD2. With 1 base clipped from V and 0 bases from J, the junction kept 11 bases outside the gene matches. Germline CDR1 reads LNHDA; CDR2 reads SQIVND (reference sequence). This CDR3 contains 19 residues. This chain's CDR3 is CASSIASGPRVSSYNEQFF. CDR3 DNA: TGTGCCAGTAGTATAGCTAGCGGGCCTAGAGTAAGCTCCTACAATGAGCAGTTCTTC. The full variable domain, its missing parts supplied by reference TRBV19 and TRBJ2-1, is DGGITQSPKYLFRKEGQNVTLSCEQNLNHDAMYWYRQDPGQGLRLIYYSQIVNDFQKGDIAEGYSVSREKKESFPLTVTSAQKNPTAFYLCASSIASGPRVSSYNEQFFGPGTRLTVL.

This clone was seen only once. This chain joins TRBV27 and TRBJ2-1; D not certain. In germline, CDR1 is MNHEY, CDR2 SMNVEV (reference sequence). There are 13 residues in the CDR3. With 5 bases removed from V and 7 bases from J, the gap between germline ends came to 12 bases. Written as DNA, the CDR3 is TGTGCCAGCAGTCCCCCAACCCTTAATGAGCAGTTCTTC. Protein sequence: CASSPPTLNEQFF.

This clone showed up just once. The chain links TRBV10-2 to TRBJ2-1; D is unclear. Germline CDR1 WSHSY, CDR2 SAAADI. The V and J ends lost 8 bases and 2 bases respectively, with 7 bases between them. The CDR3 extends over 12 amino acids. The CDR3 DNA reads TGCGCCAGCGCCATGGCCTACAATGAGCAGTTCTTC. Amino acids: CASAMAYNEQFF.

V usage is TRBV29-1 and J usage is TRBJ2-2, with TRBD2 matching over 7 bases. V lost 6 bases, J lost 1 base, and 5 bases stayed unmatched. The germline gives CDR1 SQVTM, CDR2 ANQGSEA. The CDR3 spans 14 residues. CDR3 region: CSVPGTMNTGELFF. The CDR3 DNA sequence: TGCAGCGTCCCCGGGACTATGAACACCGGGGAGCTGTTTTTT.

This clone has just one count. The chain joins TRBV25-1 to TRBJ2-7, with TRBD1 as a possible D gene (7 bases). CDR1 MGHDK and CDR2 SYGVNS come from the germline V gene. V lost 3 bases to trimming and J lost 2 bases, with 14 bases between them. The length of the CDR3 is 15 residues. The CDR3 loop is CASSDTGQRAYEQYF. Written as DNA, the CDR3 is TGTGCCAGCAGTGACACGGGACAGCGGGCCTACGAGCAGTACTTC.

CDR3 amino acids: CASSQSRETQYF. The CDR3 nucleotides read TGTGCCAGCTCACAGAGTCGGGAGACCCAGTACTTC. This chain connects TRBV18 to TRBJ2-5; D unresolved. V lost 4 bases to trimming and J lost 5 bases, with 8 bases between them. The CDR3 is 12 amino acids. Germline V gives CDR1 KGHSH, CDR2 LQKENI.

The J gene is TRBJ1-5, the V gene TRBV6-4, with unresolved D. V lost 4 bases to trimming and J lost 3 bases, with 7 bases between them. The V gene's germline CDR1 is MRHNA and CDR2 SNTAGT. The CDR3 covers 13 residues. DNA for the CDR3: TGTGCCAGCAGTGTGGCAAACAATCAGCCCCAGCATTTT. Translated, it gives CASSVANNQPQHF.

In DNA, the CDR3 is TGTGCCCTATCTAGCGGGAGGGCGGATACGCAGTATTTT. Amino acid sequence: CALSSGRADTQYF. The rearrangement links TRBV6-6 to TRBJ2-3; 12 bases align to TRBD2. With V trimmed by 11 bases and J by 6 bases, 6 bases remained unmatched. The CDR3 is made up of 13 amino acids. The germline V gene encodes CDR1 MNHNY and CDR2 SVGAGI (reference sequence).

As to this clone: The junction differs from germline at one of its ends, possibly a read error. This sequence joins TRBV7-7 and TRBJ2-1; 8 bases fit TRBD2. CDR3 length: 15 residues. Germline V gene lookup returns CDR1 SSHAT and CDR2 FNYEAQ (reference sequence). The CDR3 DNA is TGTGCTAGCAGCTTATACGGGGGGGCGAACAATGAGCAGTTCTTC. Amino acid sequence: CASSLYGGANNEQFF.

The CDR3: CASTQGAVTEAFF. The CDR3 DNA sequence: TGTGCCAGCACTCAGGGGGCGGTCACTGAAGCTTTCTTT. The V gene is TRBV6-1, the J gene TRBJ1-1, with 8 bases that match TRBD1. This CDR3 spans 13 amino acids. V trimming: 7 bases; J trimming: 4 bases; junction bases outside the gene matches: 5. CDR1 MNHNS and CDR2 SASEGT come from the germline V gene.

This clone counts as medium-sized. The chain joins TRBV10-3 to TRBJ1-2; the match to TRBD1 covers 8 bases. Trimming cost V 3 bases and J 8 bases; bases outside gene matches: 11. This CDR3 has 15 residues. Per germline, CDR1 ENHRY and CDR2 SYGVKD. The CDR3 coding sequence is TGTGCCATCAGTGACGGAGAGGACAGGGCGGAAGGCTACACCTTC. As protein: CAISDGEDRAEGYTF.

This chain connects TRBV5-1 to TRBJ1-6, with D possibly being TRBD1 (5 bases). From germline, CDR1 is SGHRS and CDR2 YFSETQ. This CDR3 has 17 amino acids. V was trimmed by 0 bases and J by 1 base, leaving 11 bases between them. The CDR3 DNA reads TGCGCCAGCAGCTTGGCAGGGTTGGAGTCCTATAATTCACCCCTCCACTTT. Translation gives CASSLAGLESYNSPLHF.

The V and J genes are TRBV7-9 and TRBJ2-1; 7 nucleotides match TRBD2. This CDR3 has 17 residues. Trimming at V came to 2 bases and at J to 0 bases, leaving 7 bases not matched to a gene. Per the germline V gene, CDR1 is SEHNR and CDR2 is FQNEAQ (reference sequence). CDR3 DNA sequence: TGTGCCAGCAGCTTAACTGGGAGGGGTCGCTCCTACAATGAGCAGTTCTTC. Encoded protein: CASSLTGRGRSYNEQFF.

CDR3 region: CASREQGPGANVLTF. For the CDR3, the DNA is TGTGCCAGCAGAGAACAGGGGCCTGGGGCCAACGTCCTGACTTTC. The chain employs TRBV27 and TRBJ2-6; 7 bases line up with TRBD1. Germline-derived CDR1 and CDR2 are MNHEY and SMNVEV (reference sequence). CDR3 length equals 15 residues. Trimming at V came to 6 bases and at J to 2 bases, leaving 4 bases not matched to a gene.

The gene calls are TRBV6-5 and TRBJ2-3; D remains unclear. V dropped 6 bases and J dropped 5 bases, with 15 bases sitting between them. The CDR3 length is 14 residues. Germline lookup yields CDR1 MNHEY and CDR2 SVGAGI. CDR3 bases: TGTGCCAGCAGCTCCACATCTCGTGGAGATACGCAGTATTTT. Residues: CASSSTSRGDTQYF.

The chain employs TRBV27 and TRBJ1-1, with no clear D. This CDR3 comprises 14 residues. The V and J ends lost 3 bases and 0 bases respectively, with 8 bases between them. The germline CDR1 and CDR2 sequences are MNHEY and SMNVEV (reference sequence). As DNA, the CDR3 is TGTGCCAGCAGTTTCCACGGCATGAACACTGAAGCTTTCTTT. Translation: CASSFHGMNTEAFF.

The chain recombines TRBV6-5 with TRBJ1-2; D is undetermined. This CDR3 comprises 13 residues. With 8 bases removed from V and 3 bases from J, the gap between germline ends came to 13 bases. Germline V gene data show CDR1 as MNHEY and CDR2 as SVGAGI. The DNA for the CDR3 is TGTGCCAGCCGGTTTGGACCGTACTATGGCTACACCTTC. Translated: CASRFGPYYGYTF.

The V call is TRBV10-2, the J call TRBJ1-1; no clear D gene. V was trimmed by 6 bases and J by 1 base, leaving 15 bases between them. CDR3 length: 15 residues. Germline V gene data show CDR1 as WSHSY and CDR2 as SAAADI. The CDR3 DNA is TGCGCCAGCAGCGCCCCCTACTCGGGGAACACTGAAGCTTTCTTT. It yields the protein CASSAPYSGNTEAFF.

The rearrangement joins TRBV19 to TRBJ1-5; a possible D gene is TRBD1 (5 bases). The V end lost 2 bases, the J end lost 6 bases, and 11 bases lay between the germline ends. Germline lookup yields CDR1 LNHDA and CDR2 SQIVND (reference sequence). The CDR3 is 14 amino acids. The CDR3 spells CASSIPRDGQPQHF. Written as DNA, the CDR3 is TGTGCCAGTAGTATACCCAGGGACGGTCAGCCCCAGCATTTT. Looking up the rest from reference TRBV19 and TRBJ1-5 gives the full variable domain: DGGITQSPKYLFRKEGQNVTLSCEQNLNHDAMYWYRQDPGQGLRLIYYSQIVNDFQKGDIAEGYSVSREKKESFPLTVTSAQKNPTAFYLCASSIPRDGQPQHFGDGTRLSIL.